This T cell receptor (beta chain) stems from a study of molecular identifiers for immune sequencing clone quantification. Overall study results and limits: Whereas naive cells kept under 1% of molecules in clones above 20 RNA copies, such clones held over 98% in effectors.

TCRdb re-derived calls from the PCR reads in MiXCR, one entry per CDR3 protein. The sample holds about half a million distinct CDR3 sequences, roughly a fifth seen once. CDR3 length: 13 amino acids. The germline gives CDR1 LNHDA, CDR2 SQIVND (reference sequence). With V trimmed by 10 bases and J by 0 bases, 4 bases remained unmatched. A word on this clonotype: What it binds is unknown.

Sequencing was performed on naive CD8+ T cells from blood, with Jurkat cell RNA spiked in. Subset here: FACS-sorted CD8+CD4-CCR7+CD45RA+ naive T cells. This chain uses TRBV19 with TRBJ2-3, with 7 bases identical to TRBD2. The receptor's source is a human donor in good health. Some libraries in this study had Jurkat cell RNA spiked in. CDR3 sequence reads: CATGGLSTDTQYF. In nucleotides, the CDR3 is TGTGCCACGGGGGGACTCAGCACAGATACGCAGTATTTT.